The rows below give T cell receptor beta chains drawn from one sample of a study of blood T cell repertoires in COVID-19. TCRdb's table, derived via immunoSEQ multiplex PCR, lists solely in-frame clones and lacks some. Found here are 250,000 to 350,000 clones, approximately 90% of them singletons; the top ten hold approximately 2%. Sequenced: PBMCs or T cells enriched from blood (not recorded which). Every receptor here comes from a woman aged 55-70 years in a cohort exposed to, infected with or recovered from COVID-19 (not recorded which). CDR3s leave out the opening cysteine and the closing phenylalanine or tryptophan. Not all rows give a size; the values are once, few, many and, for expanded clones, a class.

NA	TRBJ2-6	TRBV6-2/TRBV6-3	13	ASSLGGTGANVLT
NA	TRBJ2-7	TRBV6-5	13	ASRSPGTGTYEQY
NA	TRBJ1-1	TRBV5-4	13	ASSYKPNPNTEAF
NA	TRBJ2-1	TRBV6-1	11	ASSETGDLEQF
NA	TRBJ1-6	TRBV6-5	11	ASGGALGSPLH
NA	TRBJ2-7	TRBV4-3	13	ASSQVSGRAHEQY
NA	TRBJ2-7	TRBV27	13	ASSLRTGKSYEQY
NA	TRBJ2-1	TRBV5-1	11	ASSLPPSGSPF
few	TRBJ1-6	TRBV7-9	13	ASSSGTGSGSPLH
NA	TRBJ2-5	TRBV5-1	12	ASSLSGTEETQY
NA	TRBJ1-1	TRBV11-2	14	ASSPRQGRFFTEAF
NA	TRBJ2-1	TRBV9	12	ASSKVAGVNEQF
NA	TRBJ2-6	TRBV6-6	18	ASSLAKTRAGAWGANVLT
NA	TRBJ1-5	TRBV24-1	15	ATSDSRGQGFNQPQH
once	TRBJ2-1	TRBV18	13	ASSVVSGSYNEQF
NA	TRBJ1-3	TRBV29-1	11	SVEGTAGNTIY
NA	TRBJ2-1	TRBV5-1	13	ASSFVDRDYNEQF
NA	TRBJ2-2	TRBV11-2	13	ASSLGQGRTGELF
NA	TRBJ2-7	TRBV10-1	13	ASSPGSGRPNEQY
NA	TRBJ2-3	TRBV5-1	14	ASSLGAGAKTDTQY
NA	TRBJ1-2	TRBV30	12	AWSFRTGYYGYT
NA	TRBJ2-2	TRBV28	12	ASSSSGSTGELF
NA	TRBJ1-1	TRBV5-4	13	ASSARTADYTEAF
NA	TRBJ1-3	TRBV5-8	14	ASSSDSGFSGNTIY
once	TRBJ2-1	TRBV4-1	13	ASSQRTSGRHEQF
NA	TRBJ2-1	TRBV19	14	ASTGLAGTQANEQF
NA	TRBJ2-7	TRBV29-1	14	SVAGDDRGRTDEQY
NA	TRBJ2-1	TRBV30	10	AWSSQGYEQF
NA	TRBJ2-5	TRBV19	14	ASALGLATLQETQY
NA	TRBJ2-1	TRBV14	15	ASSHWTGAGVYNEQF